This TCR beta chain was sequenced during a study of blood T cell repertoires in COVID-19. Study information: The analysed material was cDNA or gDNA that came from T cells, B-cell-depleted T cells, or PBMCs.

In assigning cohorts, the study relied on participant-reported clinical history. Contact with a PCR-confirmed or clinician-diagnosed COVID-19 case occurred within 2 weeks of entry. The data were produced by immunoSEQ multiplex PCR, yet TCRdb's version contains in-frame clones alone and is incomplete. The table has more than 200,000 clones, approximately 89% seen once. The germline V gene has CDR1 SGHRS and CDR2 YFSETQ. This CDR3 has 14 residues. The V segment lost 2 bases and the J segment 6 bases; nucleotides outside the gene matches: 4. The receptor was isolated from a woman under 40 who had been exposed to COVID-19. The sequencing input was PBMCs or T cells enriched from blood (not recorded which). The chain recombines TRBV5-1 with TRBJ2-2, with TRBD1 matching over 7 bases. The CDR3 sequence: CASSFDRVAGELFF. CDR3 nucleotide sequence: TGCGCCAGCAGCTTTGACAGGGTTGCCGGGGAGCTGTTTTTT.